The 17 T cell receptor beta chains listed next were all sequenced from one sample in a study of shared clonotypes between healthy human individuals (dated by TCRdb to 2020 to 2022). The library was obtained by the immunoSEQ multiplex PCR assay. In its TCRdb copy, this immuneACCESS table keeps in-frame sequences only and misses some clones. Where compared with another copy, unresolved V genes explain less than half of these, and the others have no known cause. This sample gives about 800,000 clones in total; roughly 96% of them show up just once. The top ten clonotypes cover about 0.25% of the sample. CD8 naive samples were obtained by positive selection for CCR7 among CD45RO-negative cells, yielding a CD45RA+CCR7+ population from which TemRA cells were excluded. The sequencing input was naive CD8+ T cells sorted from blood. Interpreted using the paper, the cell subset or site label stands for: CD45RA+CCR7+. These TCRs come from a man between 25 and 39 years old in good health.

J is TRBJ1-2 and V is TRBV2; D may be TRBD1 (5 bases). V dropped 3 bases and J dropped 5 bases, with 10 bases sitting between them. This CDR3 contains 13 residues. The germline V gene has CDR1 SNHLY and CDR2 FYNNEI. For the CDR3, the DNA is TGTGCCAGCAGTGATAGGGGCGCTTATGGCTACACCTTC. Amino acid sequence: CASSDRGAYGYTF.

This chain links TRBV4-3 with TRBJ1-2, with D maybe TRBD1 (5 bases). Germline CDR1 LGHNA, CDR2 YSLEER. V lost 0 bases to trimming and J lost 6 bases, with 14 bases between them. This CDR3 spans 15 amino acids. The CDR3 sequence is CASSQDRRGIDGYTF. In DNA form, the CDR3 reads TGCGCCAGCAGCCAAGATCGGCGGGGGATTGATGGCTACACCTTC.

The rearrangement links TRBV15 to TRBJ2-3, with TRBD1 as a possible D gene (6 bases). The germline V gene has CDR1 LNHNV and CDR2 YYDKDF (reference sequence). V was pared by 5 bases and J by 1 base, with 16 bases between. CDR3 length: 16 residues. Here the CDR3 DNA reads TGTGCCACCAGCGGAAAACAGGGATGGGGCACAGATACGCAGTATTTT. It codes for CATSGKQGWGTDTQYF.

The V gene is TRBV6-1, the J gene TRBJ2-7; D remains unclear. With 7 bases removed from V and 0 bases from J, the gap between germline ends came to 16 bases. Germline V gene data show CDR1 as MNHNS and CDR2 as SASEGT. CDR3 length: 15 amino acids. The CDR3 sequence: CASTQLKSASYEQYF. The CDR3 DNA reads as TGTGCCAGCACACAGTTAAAAAGCGCCTCCTACGAGCAGTACTTC.

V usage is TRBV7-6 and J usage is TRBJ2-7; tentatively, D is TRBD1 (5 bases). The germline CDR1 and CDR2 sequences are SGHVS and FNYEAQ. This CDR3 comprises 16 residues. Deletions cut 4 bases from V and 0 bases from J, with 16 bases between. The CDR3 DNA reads TGTGCCAGCAGCTCAAATGACAGCCCGACCTCCTACGAGCAGTACTTC. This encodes CASSSNDSPTSYEQYF. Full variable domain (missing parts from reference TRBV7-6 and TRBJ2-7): GAGVSQSPRYKVTKRGQDVALRCDPISGHVSLYWYRQALGQGPEFLTYFNYEAQQDKSGLPNDRFSAERPEGSISTLTIQRTEQRDSAMYRCASSSNDSPTSYEQYFGPGTRLTVT.

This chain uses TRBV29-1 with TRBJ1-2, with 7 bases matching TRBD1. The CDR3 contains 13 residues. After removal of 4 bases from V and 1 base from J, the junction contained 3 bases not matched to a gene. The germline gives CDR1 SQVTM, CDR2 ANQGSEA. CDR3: CSVGQGGNYGYTF. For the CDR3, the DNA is TGCAGCGTTGGGCAGGGGGGTAACTATGGCTACACCTTC.

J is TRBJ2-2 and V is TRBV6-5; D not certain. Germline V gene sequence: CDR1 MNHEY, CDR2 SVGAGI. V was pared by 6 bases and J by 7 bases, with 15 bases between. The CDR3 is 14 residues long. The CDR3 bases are TGTGCCAGCAGCCCCGGAGCTTTTGACGGGGAGCTGTTTTTT. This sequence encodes CASSPGAFDGELFF.

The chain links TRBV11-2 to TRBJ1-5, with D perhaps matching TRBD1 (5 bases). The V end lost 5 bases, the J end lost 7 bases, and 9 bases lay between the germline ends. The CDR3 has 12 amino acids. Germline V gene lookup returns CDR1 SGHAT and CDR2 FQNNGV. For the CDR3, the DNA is TGTGCCAGCAGCGTCCCAGGGCAGCCCCAGCATTTT. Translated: CASSVPGQPQHF.

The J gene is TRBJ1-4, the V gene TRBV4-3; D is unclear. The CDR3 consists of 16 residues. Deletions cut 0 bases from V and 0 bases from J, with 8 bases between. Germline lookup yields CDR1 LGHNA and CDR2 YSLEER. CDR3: CASSQEPVATNEKLFF. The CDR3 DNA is TGCGCCAGCAGCCAAGAACCCGTTGCAACTAATGAAAAACTGTTTTTT.

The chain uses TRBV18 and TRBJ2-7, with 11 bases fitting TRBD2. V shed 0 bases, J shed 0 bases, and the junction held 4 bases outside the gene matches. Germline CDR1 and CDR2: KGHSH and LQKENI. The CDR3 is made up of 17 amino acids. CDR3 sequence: CASSPPGLAEDSYEQYF. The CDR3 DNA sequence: TGTGCCAGCTCACCACCGGGACTAGCGGAAGACTCCTACGAGCAGTACTTC.

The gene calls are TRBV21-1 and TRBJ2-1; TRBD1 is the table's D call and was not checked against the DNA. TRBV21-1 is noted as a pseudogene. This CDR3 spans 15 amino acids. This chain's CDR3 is CASSSSGGPYNEQFF. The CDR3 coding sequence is TGTGCCAGCAGCTCGTCAGGGGGCCCATACAATGAGCAGTTCTTC.

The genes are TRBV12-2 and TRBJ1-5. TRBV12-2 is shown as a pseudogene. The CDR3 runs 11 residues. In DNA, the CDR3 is TGTGCAAGTCGCTTCGGTCAGCCCCAGCATTTT. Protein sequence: CASRFGQPQHF.

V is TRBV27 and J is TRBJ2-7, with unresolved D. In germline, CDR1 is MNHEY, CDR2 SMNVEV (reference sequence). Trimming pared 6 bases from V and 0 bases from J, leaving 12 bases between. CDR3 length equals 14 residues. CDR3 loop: CASSLRASSYEQYF. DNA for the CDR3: TGTGCCAGCAGCCTCCGAGCTTCCTCCTACGAGCAGTACTTC.

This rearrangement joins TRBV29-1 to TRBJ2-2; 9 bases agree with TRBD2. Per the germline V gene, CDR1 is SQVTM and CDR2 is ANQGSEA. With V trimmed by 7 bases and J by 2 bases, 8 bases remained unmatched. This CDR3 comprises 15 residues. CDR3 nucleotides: TGCAGCGCCCCAAGCCTAGCGGGAAACACCGGGGAGCTGTTTTTT. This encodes CSAPSLAGNTGELFF.

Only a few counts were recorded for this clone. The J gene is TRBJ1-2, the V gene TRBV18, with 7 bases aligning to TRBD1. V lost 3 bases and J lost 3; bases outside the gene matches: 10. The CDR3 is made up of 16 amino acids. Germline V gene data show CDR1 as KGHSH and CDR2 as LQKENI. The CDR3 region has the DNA TGTGCCAGCTCACCTATACCAGGGACAGAAGACTATGGCTACACCTTC. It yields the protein CASSPIPGTEDYGYTF.

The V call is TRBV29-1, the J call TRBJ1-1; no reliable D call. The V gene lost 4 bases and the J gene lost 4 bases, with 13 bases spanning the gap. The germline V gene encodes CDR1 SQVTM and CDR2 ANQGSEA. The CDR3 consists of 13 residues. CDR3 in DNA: TGCAGCGTTGGTCATGGGCCGAGCACTGAAGCTTTCTTT. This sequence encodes CSVGHGPSTEAFF.

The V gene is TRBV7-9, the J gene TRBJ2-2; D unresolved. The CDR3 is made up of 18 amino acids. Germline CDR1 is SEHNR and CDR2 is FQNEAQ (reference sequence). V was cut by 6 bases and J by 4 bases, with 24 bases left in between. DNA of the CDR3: TGTGCCAGCAGGCCCCATAGACCCTGGTTGAACGGCACCGGGGAGCTGTTTTTT. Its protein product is CASRPHRPWLNGTGELFF.